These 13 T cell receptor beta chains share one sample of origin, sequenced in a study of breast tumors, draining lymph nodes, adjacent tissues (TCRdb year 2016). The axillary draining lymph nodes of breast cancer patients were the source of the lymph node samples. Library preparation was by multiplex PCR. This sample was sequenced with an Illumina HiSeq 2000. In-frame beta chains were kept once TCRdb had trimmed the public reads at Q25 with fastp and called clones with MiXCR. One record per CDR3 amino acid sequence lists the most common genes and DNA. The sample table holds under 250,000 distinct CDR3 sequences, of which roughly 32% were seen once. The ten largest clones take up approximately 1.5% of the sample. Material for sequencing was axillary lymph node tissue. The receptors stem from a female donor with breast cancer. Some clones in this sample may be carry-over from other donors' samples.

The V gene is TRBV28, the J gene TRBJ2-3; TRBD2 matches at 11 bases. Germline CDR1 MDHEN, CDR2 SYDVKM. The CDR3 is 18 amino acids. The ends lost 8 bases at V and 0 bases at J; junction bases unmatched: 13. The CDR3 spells CASSPIKRTSGSTDTQYF. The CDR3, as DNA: TGTGCCAGCTCACCAATTAAAAGGACTAGCGGGAGCACAGATACGCAGTATTTT.

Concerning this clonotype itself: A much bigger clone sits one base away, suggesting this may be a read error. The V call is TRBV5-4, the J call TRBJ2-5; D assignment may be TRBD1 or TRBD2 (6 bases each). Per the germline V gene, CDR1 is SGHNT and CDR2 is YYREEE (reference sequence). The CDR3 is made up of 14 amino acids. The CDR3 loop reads CASSPMGGAETQCF. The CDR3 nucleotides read TGTGCCAGCAGCCCGATGGGGGGCGCCGAGACCCAGTGCTTC.

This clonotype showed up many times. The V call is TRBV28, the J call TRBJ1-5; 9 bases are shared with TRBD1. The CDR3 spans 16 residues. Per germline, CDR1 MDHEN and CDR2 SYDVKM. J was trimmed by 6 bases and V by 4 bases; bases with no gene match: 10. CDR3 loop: CASSSHNRGHIQPQHF. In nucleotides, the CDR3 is TGTGCCAGCAGTTCCCACAACAGGGGGCACATTCAGCCCCAGCATTTT.

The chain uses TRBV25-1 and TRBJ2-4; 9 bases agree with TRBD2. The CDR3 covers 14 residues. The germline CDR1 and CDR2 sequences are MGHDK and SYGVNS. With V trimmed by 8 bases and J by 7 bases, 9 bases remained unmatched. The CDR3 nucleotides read TGTGCCAGCGGCTCCGCGGGAGGGGGGAACATTCAGTACTTC. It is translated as CASGSAGGGNIQYF. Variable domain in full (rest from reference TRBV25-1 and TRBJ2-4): EADIYQTPRYLVIGTGKKITLECSQTMGHDKMYWYQQDPGMELHLIHYSYGVNSTEKGDLSSESTVSRIRTEHFPLTLESARPSHTSQYLCASGSAGGGNIQYFGAGTRLSVL.

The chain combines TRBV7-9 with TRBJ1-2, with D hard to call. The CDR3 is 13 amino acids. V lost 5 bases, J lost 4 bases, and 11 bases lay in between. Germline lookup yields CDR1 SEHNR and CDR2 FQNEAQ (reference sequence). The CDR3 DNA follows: TGTGCCAGCAGCCGTAGCGGGGTCTATGGCTACACCTTC. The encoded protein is CASSRSGVYGYTF.

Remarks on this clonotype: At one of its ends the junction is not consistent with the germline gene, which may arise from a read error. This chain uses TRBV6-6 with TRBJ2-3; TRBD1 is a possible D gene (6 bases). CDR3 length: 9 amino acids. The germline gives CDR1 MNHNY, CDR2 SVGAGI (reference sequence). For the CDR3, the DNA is TGTGCCAGCCGAAACGACAGGAATTTT. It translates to CASRNDRNF.

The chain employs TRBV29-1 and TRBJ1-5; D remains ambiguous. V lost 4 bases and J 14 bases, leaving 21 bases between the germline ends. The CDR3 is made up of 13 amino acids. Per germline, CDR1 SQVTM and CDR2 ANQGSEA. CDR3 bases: TGCAGCGTTGTTAATAGCGGGAAGTACAATGAGCATTTT. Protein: CSVVNSGKYNEHF.

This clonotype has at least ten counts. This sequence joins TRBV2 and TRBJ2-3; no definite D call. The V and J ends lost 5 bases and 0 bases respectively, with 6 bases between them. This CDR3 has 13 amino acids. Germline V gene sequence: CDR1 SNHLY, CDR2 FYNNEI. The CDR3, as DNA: TGTGCCAGCAGTCGCCACAGCACAGATACGCAGTATTTT. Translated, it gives CASSRHSTDTQYF.

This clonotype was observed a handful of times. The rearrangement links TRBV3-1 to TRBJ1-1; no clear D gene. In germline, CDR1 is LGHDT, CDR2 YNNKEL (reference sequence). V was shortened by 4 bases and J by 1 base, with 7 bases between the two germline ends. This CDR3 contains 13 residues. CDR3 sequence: CASSRGENTEAFF. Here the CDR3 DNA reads TGTGCCAGCAGCCGGGGTGAGAACACTGAAGCTTTCTTT.

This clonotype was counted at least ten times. The CDR3, as DNA: TGTGCCAGCAGCCGACAGGGAATTTACGAGCAGTACTTC. Residues: CASSRQGIYEQYF. The gene calls are TRBV5-6 and TRBJ2-7, with 7 bases fitting TRBD1. The CDR3 contains 13 residues. The V and J ends lost 4 bases and 4 bases, in that order; junction bases with no gene match: 5. Germline lookup yields CDR1 SGHDT and CDR2 YYEEEE. Full variable domain (remainder filled in from reference TRBV5-6 and TRBJ2-7): DAGVTQSPTHLIKTRGQQVTLRCSPKSGHDTVSWYQQALGQGPQFIFQYYEEEERQRGNFPDRFSGHQFPNYSSELNVNALLLGDSALYLCASSRQGIYEQYFGPGTRLTVT.

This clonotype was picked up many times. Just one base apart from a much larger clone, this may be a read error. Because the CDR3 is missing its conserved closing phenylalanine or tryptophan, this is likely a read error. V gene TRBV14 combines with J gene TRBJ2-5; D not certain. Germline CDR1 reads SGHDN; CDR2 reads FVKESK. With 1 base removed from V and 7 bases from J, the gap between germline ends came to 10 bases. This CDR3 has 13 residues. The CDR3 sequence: CASSQGLGRTQYS. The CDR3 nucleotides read TGTGCCAGCAGCCAAGGGTTGGGTAGGACCCAGTACTCC.

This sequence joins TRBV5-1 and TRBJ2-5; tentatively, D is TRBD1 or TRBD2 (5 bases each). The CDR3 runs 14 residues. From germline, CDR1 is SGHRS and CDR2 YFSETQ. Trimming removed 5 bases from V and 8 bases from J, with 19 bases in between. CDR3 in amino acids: CASSWGLERDTQYF. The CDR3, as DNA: TGCGCCAGCAGTTGGGGGTTGGAGCGAGACACCCAGTACTTC.

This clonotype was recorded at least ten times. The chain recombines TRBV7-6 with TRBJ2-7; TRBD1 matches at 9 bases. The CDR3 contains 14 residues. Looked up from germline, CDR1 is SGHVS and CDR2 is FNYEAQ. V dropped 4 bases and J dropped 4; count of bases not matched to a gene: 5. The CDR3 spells CASSSGQGKYEQYF. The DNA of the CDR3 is TGTGCCAGCAGCTCGGGACAGGGAAAATACGAGCAGTACTTC.